This T cell receptor (beta chain) originates from a study of identical twins. cDNA carried unique molecular identifiers, and a universal primer site was added by template switching. TCRdb reanalysed the 5' RACE reads using MiXCR and keeps one entry per CDR3 protein. The sample includes around 300,000 distinct CDR3 sequences, roughly 8.6% of them seen just once. The CDR3 runs 15 residues. Germline V gives CDR1 MNHEY, CDR2 SMNVEV (reference sequence). V was clipped by 2 bases and J by 0 bases, with 8 bases between them. These records were also assigned to another study, of yellow fever vaccine responses in identical twins.

The source of this sequence is a woman aged 18-29 years in good health. Sequenced sample: memory (CD45RO+) T cells sorted from blood. This sequence joins TRBV27 and TRBJ2-1; D is uncertain. The DNA of the CDR3 is TGTGCCAGCAGTTTACTATCAAGCTCCTACAATGAGCAGTTCTTC. As protein: CASSLLSSSYNEQFF.